The clone carrying this T cell receptor beta chain has a single count. Germline CDR1 and CDR2: SNHLY and FYNNEI. The ends lost 0 bases at V and 2 bases at J; junction bases unmatched: 12. The CDR3 is 19 amino acids. This record belongs to a study of blood T cell repertoires in COVID-19. Sequencing used immunoSEQ multiplex PCR; TCRdb keeps in-frame clones, though not all of them. Of 150,000 to 200,000 clones listed, about 89% were seen once; the top ten hold about 1.9%. The V gene is TRBV2, the J gene TRBJ2-7, with 11 nucleotides matching TRBD1. What was sequenced was peripheral blood. This receptor was identified in a young man who had recovered from COVID-19. CDR3: CASSEARTGGALRAYEQYF. CDR3 DNA sequence: TGTGCCAGCAGTGAAGCACGGACAGGGGGCGCTTTGAGGGCCTACGAGCAGTACTTC. The full variable domain, its missing parts supplied by reference TRBV2 and TRBJ2-7, is EPEVTQTPSHQVTQMGQEVILRCVPISNHLYFYWYRQILGQKVEFLVSFYNNEISEKSEIFDDQFSVERPDGSNFTLKIRSTKLEDSAMYFCASSEARTGGALRAYEQYFGPGTRLTVT.